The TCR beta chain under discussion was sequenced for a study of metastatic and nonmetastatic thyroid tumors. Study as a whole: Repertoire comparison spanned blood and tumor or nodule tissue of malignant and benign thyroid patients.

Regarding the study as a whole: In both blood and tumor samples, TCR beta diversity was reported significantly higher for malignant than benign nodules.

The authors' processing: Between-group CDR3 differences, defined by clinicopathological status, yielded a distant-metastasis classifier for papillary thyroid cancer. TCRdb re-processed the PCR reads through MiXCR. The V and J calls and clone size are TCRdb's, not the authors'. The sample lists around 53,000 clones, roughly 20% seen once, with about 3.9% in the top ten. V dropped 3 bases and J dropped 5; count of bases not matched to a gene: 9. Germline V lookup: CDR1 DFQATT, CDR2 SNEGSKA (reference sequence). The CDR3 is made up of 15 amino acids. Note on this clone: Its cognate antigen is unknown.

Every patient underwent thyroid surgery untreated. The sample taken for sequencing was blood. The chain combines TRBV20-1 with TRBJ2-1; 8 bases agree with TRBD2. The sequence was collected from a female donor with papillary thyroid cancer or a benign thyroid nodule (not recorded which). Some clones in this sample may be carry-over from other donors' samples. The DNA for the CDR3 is TGCAGTGCTAGCGGGAGGGCCGTTAGGGACAATGAGCAGTTCTTC. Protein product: CSASGRAVRDNEQFF.